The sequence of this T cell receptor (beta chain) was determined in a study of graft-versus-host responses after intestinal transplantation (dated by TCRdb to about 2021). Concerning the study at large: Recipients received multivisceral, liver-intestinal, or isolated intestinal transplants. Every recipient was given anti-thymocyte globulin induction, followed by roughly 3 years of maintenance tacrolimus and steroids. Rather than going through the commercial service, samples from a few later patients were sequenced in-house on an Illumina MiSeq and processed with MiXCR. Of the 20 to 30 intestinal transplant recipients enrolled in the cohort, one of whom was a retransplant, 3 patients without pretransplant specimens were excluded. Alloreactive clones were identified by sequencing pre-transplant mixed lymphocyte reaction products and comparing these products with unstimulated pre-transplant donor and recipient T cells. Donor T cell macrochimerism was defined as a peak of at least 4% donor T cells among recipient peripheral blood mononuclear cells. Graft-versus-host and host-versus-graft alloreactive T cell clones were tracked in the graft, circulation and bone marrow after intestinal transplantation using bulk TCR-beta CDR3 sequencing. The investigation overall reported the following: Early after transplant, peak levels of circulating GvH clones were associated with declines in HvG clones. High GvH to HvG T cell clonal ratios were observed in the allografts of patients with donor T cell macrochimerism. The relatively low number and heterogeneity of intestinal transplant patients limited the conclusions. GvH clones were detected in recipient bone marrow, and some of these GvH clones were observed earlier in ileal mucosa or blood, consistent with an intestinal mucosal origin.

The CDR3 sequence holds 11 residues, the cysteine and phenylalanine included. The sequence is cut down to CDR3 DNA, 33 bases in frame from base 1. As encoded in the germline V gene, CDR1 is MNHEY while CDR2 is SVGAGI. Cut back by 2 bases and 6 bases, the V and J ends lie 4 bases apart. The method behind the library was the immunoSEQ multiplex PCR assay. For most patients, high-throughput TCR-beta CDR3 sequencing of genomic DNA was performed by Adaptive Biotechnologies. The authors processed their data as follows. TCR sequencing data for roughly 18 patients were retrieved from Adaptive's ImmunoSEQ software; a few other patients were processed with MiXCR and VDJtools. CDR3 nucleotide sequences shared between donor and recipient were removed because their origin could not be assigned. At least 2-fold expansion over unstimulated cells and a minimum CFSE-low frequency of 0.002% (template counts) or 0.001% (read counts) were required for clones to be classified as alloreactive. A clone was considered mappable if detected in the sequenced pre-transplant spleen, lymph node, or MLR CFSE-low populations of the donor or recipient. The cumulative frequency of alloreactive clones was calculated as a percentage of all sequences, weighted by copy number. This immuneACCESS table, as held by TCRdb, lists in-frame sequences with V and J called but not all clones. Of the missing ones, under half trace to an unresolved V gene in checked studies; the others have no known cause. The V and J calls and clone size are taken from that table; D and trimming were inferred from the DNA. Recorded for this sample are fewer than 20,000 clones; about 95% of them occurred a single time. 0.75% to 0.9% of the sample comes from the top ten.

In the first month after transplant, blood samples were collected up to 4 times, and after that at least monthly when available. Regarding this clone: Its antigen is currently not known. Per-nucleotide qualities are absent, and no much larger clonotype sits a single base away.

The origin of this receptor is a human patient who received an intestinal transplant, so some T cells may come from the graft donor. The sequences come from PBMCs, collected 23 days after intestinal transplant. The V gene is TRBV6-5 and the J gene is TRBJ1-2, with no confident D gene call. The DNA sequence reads TGTGCCAGCAGTTACGGGGATGGCTACACCTTC. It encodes CASSYGDGYTF.